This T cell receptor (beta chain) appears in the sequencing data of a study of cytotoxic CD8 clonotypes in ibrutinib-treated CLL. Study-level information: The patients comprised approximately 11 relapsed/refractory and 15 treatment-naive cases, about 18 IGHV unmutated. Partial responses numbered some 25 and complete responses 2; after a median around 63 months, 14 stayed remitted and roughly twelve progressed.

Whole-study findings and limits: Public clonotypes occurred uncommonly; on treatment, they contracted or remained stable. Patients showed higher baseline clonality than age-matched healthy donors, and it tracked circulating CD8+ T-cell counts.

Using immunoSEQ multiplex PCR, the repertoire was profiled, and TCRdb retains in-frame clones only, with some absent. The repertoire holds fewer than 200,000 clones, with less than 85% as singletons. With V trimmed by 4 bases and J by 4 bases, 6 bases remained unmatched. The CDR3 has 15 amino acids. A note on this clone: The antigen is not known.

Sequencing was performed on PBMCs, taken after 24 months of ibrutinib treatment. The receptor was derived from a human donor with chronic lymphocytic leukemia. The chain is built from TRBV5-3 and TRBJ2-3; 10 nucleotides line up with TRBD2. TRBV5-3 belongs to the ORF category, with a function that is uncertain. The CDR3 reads CARSTQRGGPDTQYF. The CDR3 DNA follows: TGTGCCAGAAGCACCCAGCGGGGGGGCCCAGATACGCAGTATTTT.